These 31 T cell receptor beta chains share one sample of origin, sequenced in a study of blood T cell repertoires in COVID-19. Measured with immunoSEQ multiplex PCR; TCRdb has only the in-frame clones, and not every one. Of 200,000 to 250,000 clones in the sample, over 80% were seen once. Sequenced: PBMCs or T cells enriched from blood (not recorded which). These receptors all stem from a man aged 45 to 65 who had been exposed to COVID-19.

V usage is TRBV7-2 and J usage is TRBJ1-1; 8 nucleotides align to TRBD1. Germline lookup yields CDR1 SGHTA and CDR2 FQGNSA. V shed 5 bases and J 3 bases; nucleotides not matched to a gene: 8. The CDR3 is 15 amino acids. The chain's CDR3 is CASSPRQGKDTEAFF. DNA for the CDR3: TGTGCCAGCAGCCCTAGACAGGGGAAAGACACTGAAGCTTTCTTT.

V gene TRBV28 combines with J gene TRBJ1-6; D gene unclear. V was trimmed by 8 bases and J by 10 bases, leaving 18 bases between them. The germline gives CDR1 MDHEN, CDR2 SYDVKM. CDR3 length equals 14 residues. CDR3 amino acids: CASAPSKESSPLHF. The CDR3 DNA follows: TGTGCCAGCGCGCCCTCAAAAGAATCATCACCCCTCCACTTT.

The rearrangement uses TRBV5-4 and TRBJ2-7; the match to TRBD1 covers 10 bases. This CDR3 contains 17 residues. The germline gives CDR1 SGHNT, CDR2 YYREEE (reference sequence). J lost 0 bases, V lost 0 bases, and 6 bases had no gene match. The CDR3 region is CASSLAPTGGSSYEQYF. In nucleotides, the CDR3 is TGTGCCAGCAGCTTGGCCCCGACAGGGGGCTCCTCCTACGAGCAGTACTTC.

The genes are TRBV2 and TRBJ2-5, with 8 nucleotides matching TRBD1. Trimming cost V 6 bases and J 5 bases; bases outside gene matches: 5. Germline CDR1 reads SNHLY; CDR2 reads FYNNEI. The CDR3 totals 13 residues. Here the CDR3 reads CASRDRATETQYF. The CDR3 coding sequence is TGTGCCAGCAGGGACAGGGCGACGGAGACCCAGTACTTC. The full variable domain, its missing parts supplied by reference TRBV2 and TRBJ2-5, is EPEVTQTPSHQVTQMGQEVILRCVPISNHLYFYWYRQILGQKVEFLVSFYNNEISEKSEIFDDQFSVERPDGSNFTLKIRSTKLEDSAMYFCASRDRATETQYFGPGTRLLVL.

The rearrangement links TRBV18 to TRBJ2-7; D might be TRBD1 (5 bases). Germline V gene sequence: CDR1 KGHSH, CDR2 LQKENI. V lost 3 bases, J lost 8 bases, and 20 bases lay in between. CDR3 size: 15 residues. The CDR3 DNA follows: TGTGCCAGCTCACCGCTTGGACAAGATCTTACGAAGCAGTACGTC. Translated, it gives CASSPLGQDLTKQYV.

In DNA form, the CDR3 reads TGCGCCAGCAGCCAATTGGTGGGCGGGACGTTCTACGAGCAGTACTTC. This translates into CASSQLVGGTFYEQYF. The genes are TRBV4-1 and TRBJ2-7; D perhaps matches TRBD2 (6 bases). Germline CDR1 reads MGHRA; CDR2 reads YSYEKL. V was cut by 2 bases and J by 3 bases, with 17 bases left in between. This CDR3 is 16 amino acids long.

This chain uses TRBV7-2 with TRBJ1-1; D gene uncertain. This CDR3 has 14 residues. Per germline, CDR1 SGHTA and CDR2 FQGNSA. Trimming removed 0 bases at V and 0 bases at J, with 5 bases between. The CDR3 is CASSLAGVNTEAFF. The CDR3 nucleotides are TGTGCCAGCAGCTTAGCCGGGGTGAACACTGAAGCTTTCTTT.

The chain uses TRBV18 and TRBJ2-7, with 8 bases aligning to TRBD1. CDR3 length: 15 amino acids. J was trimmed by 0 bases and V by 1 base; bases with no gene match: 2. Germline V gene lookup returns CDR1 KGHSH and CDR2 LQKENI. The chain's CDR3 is CASSPLTGGSYEQYF. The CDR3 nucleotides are TGTGCCAGCTCACCACTCACAGGGGGCTCCTACGAGCAGTACTTC. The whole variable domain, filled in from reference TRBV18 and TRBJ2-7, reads NAGVMQNPRHLVRRRGQEARLRCSPMKGHSHVYWYRQLPEEGLKFMVYLQKENIIDESGMPKERFSAEFPKEGPSILRIQQVVRGDSAAYFCASSPLTGGSYEQYFGPGTRLTVT.

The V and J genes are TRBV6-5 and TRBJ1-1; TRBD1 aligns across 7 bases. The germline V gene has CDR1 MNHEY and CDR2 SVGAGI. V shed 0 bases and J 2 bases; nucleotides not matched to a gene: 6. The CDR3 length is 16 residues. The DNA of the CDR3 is TGTGCCAGCAGTTACTCGATCCAGGGGGGAAACACTGAAGCTTTCTTT. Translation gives CASSYSIQGGNTEAFF.

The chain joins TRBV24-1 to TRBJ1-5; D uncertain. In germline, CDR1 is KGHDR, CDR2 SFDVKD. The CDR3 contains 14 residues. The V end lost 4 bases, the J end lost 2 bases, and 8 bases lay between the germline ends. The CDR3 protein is CATSEVGGNQPQHF. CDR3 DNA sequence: TGTGCCACCAGTGAGGTCGGGGGCAATCAGCCCCAGCATTTT.

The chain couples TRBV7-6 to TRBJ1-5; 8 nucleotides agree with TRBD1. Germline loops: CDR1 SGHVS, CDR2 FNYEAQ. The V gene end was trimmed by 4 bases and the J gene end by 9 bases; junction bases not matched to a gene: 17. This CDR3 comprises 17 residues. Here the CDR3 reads CASSSRRTGMKGRPQHF. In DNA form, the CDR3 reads TGTGCCAGCAGCTCCCGAAGGACAGGGATGAAGGGGCGGCCCCAGCATTTT.

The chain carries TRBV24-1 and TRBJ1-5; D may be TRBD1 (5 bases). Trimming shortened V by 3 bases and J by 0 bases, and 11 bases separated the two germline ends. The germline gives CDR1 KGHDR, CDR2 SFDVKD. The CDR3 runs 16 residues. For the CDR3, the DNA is TGTGCCACCAGTGATCCGTCGACAGATAGCAATCAGCCCCAGCATTTT. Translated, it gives CATSDPSTDSNQPQHF.

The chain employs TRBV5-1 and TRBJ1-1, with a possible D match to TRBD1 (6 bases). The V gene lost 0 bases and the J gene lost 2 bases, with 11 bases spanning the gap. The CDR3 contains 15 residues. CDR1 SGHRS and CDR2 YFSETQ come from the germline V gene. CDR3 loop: CASSLAGADNTEAFF. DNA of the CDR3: TGCGCCAGCAGCTTGGCAGGGGCAGACAACACTGAAGCTTTCTTT.

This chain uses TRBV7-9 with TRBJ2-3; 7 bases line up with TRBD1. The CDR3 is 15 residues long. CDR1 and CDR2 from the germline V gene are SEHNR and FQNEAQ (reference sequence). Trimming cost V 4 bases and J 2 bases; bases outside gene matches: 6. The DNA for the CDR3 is TGTGCCAGCAGCTCGGCCGGGACAGCCACAGATACGCAGTATTTT. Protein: CASSSAGTATDTQYF.

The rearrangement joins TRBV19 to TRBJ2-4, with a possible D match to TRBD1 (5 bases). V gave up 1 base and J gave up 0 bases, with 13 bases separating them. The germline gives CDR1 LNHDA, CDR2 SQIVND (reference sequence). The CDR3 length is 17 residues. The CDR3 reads CASSIVYTGIAKNIQYF. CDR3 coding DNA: TGTGCCAGTAGTATAGTTTATACAGGAATAGCCAAAAACATTCAGTACTTC.

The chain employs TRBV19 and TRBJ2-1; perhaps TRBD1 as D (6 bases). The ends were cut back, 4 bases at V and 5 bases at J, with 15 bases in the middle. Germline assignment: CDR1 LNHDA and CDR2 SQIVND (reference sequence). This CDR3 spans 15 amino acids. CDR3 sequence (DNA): TGTGCCAGTAGTAAGGGGGTTCTAGGCCACAATGAGCAGTTCTTC. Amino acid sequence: CASSKGVLGHNEQFF.

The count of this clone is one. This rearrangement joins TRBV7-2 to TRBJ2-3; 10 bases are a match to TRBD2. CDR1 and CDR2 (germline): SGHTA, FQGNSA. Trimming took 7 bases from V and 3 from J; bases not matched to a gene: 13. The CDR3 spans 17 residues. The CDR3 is CASTPRKLAGRTDTQYF. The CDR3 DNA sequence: TGTGCCAGCACCCCAAGGAAACTAGCGGGGCGTACAGATACGCAGTATTTT. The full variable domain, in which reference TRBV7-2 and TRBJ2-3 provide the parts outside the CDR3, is GAGVSQSPSNKVTEKGKDVELRCDPISGHTALYWYRQSLGQGLEFLIYFQGNSAPDKSGLPSDRFSAERTGGSVSTLTIQRTQQEDSAVYLCASTPRKLAGRTDTQYFGPGTRLTVL.

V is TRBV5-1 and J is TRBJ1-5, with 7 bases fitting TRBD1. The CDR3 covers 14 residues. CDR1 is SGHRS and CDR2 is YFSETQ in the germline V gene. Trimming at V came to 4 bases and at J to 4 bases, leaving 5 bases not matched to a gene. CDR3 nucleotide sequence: TGCGCCAGCAGCCCGGGACAGTTAAATCAGCCCCAGCATTTT. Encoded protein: CASSPGQLNQPQHF.

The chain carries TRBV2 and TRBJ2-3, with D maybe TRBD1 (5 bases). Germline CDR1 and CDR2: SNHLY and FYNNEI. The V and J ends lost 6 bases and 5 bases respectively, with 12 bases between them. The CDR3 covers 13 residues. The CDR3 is CASSPSGIDTQYF. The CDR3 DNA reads TGTGCCAGCAGCCCCTCAGGGATAGATACGCAGTATTTT.

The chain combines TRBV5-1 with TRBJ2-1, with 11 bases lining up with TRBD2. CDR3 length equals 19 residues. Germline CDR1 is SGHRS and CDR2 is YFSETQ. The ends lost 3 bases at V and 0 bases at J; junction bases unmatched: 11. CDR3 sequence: CASSSPQSGTSGSYNEQFF. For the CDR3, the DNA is TGCGCCAGCAGCTCACCACAGAGCGGGACTAGCGGCTCCTACAATGAGCAGTTCTTC.

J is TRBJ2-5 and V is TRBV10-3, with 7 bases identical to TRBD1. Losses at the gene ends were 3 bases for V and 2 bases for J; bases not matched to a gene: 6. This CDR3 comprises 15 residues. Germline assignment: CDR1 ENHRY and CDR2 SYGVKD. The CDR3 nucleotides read TGTGCCATCAGTGAAACAGGGGAATCTCAAGAGACCCAGTACTTC. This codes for CAISETGESQETQYF.

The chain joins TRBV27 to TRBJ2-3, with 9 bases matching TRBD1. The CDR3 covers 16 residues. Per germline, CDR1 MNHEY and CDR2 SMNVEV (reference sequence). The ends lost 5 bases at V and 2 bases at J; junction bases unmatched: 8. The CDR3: CASSMGQGHLTDTQYF. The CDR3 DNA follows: TGTGCCAGCAGTATGGGACAGGGCCACCTCACAGATACGCAGTATTTT.

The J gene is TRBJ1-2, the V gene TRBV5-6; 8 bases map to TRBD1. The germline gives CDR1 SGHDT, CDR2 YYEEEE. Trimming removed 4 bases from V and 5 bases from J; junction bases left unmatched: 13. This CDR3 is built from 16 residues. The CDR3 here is CASSTSTGDFGYGYTF. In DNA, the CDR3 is TGTGCCAGCAGCACGTCGACAGGGGACTTTGGATATGGCTACACCTTC.

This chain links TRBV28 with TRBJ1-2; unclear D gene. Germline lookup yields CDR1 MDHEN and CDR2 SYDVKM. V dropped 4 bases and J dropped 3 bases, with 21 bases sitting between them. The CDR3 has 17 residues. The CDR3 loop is CASSSPLGAATYYGYTF. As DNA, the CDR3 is TGTGCCAGCAGTTCTCCCCTTGGAGCCGCAACCTACTATGGCTACACCTTC.

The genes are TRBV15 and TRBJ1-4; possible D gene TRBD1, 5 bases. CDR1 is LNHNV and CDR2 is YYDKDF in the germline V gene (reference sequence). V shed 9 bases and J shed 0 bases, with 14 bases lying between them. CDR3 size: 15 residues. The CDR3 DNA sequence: TGTGCCACATTAGGGGTAAAAGCAACTAATGAAAAACTGTTTTTT. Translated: CATLGVKATNEKLFF.

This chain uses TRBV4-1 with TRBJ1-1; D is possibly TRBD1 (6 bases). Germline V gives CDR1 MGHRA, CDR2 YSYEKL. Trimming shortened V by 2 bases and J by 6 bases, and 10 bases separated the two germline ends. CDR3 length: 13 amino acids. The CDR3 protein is CASSQPQGPEAFF. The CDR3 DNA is TGCGCCAGCAGCCAACCACAGGGTCCTGAAGCTTTCTTT.

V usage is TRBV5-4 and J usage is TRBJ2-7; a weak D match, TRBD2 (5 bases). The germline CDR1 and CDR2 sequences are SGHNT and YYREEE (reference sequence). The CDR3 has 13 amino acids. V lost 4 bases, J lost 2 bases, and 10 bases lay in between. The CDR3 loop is CASSTPGTYEQYF. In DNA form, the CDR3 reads TGTGCCAGCAGCACACCGGGAACCTACGAGCAGTACTTC.

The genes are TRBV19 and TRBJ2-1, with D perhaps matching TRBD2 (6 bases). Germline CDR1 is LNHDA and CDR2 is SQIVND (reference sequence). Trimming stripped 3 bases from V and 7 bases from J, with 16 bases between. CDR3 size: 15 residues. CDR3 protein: CASSIWGELKNEQFF. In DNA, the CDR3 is TGTGCCAGTAGTATTTGGGGGGAATTGAAAAATGAGCAGTTCTTC.

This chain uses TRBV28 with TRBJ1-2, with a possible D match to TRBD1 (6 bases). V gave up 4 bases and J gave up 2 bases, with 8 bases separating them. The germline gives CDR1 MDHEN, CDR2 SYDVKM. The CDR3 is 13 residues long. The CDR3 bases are TGTGCCAGCAGTTCCGACAGGAACTATGGCTACACCTTC. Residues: CASSSDRNYGYTF.

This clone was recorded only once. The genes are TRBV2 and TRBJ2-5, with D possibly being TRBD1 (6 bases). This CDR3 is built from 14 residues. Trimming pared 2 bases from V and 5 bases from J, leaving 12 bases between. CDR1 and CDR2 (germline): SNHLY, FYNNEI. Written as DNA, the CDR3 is TGTGCCAGCAGTGAACAGGGGAAGGGGGAGACCCAGTACTTC. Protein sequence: CASSEQGKGETQYF.

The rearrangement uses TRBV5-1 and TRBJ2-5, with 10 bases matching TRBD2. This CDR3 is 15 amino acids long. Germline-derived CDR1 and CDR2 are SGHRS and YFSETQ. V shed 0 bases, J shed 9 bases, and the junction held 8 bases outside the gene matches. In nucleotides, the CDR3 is TGCGCCAGCAGCTTGGGACTAGCGGGTGGAGCGGCCCAGTACTTC. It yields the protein CASSLGLAGGAAQYF.